This T cell receptor (beta chain) was observed in a study of blood T cell repertoires in COVID-19. Germline values: CDR1 SGHDT, CDR2 YYEEEE. V was trimmed by 3 bases and J by 2 bases, leaving 12 bases between them. This CDR3 contains 14 residues. Measured with immunoSEQ multiplex PCR; TCRdb has only the in-frame clones, and not every one. The sample shows around 80,000 clones, about four fifths of them seen only once. Sequencing was carried out using peripheral blood. This rearrangement joins TRBV5-6 to TRBJ2-7; perhaps TRBD2 as D (6 bases). The origin of this receptor is a human donor in a cohort sampled during active COVID-19. The CDR3 protein is CASSWRGGTYEQYF. CDR3 in DNA: TGTGCCAGCAGCTGGCGGGGCGGAACCTACGAGCAGTACTTC.